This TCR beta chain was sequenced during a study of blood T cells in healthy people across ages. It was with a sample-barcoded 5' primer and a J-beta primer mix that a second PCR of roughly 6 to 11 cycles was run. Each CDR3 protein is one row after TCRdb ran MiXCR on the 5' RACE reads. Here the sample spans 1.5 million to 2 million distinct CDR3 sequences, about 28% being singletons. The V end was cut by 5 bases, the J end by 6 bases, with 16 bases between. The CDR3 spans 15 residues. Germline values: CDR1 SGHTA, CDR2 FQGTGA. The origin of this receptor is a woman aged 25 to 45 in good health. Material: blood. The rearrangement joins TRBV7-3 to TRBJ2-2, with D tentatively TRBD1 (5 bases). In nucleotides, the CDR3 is TGTGCCAGCAGCCAGGCGGCAGGGTTCTCCGGGGAGCTGTTTTTT. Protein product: CASSQAAGFSGELFF. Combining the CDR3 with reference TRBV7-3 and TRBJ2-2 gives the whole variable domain GAGVSQTPSNKVTEKGKYVELRCDPISGHTALYWYRQSLGQGPEFLIYFQGTGAADDSGLPNDRFFAVRPEGSVSTLKIQRTERGDSAVYLCASSQAAGFSGELFFGEGSRLTVL.